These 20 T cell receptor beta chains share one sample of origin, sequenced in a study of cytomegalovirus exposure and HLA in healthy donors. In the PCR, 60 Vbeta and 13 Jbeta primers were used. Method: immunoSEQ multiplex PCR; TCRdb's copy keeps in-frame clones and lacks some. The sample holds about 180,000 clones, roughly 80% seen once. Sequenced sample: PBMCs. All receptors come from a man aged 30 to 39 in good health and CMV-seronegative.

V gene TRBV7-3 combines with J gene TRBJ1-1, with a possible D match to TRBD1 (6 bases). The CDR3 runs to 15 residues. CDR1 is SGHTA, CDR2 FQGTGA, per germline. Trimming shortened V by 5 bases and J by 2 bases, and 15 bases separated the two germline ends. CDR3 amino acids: CASSHSGAYNTEAFF. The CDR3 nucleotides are TGTGCCAGCAGCCACTCAGGGGCCTACAACACTGAAGCTTTCTTT.

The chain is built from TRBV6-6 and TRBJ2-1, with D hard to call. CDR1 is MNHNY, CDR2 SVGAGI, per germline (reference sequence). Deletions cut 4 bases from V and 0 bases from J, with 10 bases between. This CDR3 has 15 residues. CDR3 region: CASSSPKSSYNEQFF. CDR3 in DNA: TGTGCCAGCAGTTCCCCCAAGAGCTCCTACAATGAGCAGTTCTTC.

DNA for the CDR3: TGTGCCAGCAGCTTAATCTGGGCCGGTAACACTGAAGCTTTCTTT. Its protein is CASSLIWAGNTEAFF. This chain links TRBV11-2 with TRBJ1-1; D not certain. Germline-derived CDR1 and CDR2 are SGHAT and FQNNGV. V lost 2 bases, J lost 2 bases, and 12 bases lay in between. This CDR3 spans 15 amino acids.

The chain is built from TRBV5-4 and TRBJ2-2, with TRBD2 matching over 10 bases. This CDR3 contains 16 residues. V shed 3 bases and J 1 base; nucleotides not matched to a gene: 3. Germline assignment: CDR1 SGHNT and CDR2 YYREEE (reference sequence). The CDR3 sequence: CASSSGLARNTGELFF. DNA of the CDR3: TGTGCCAGCAGCTCGGGACTAGCGCGGAACACCGGGGAGCTGTTTTTT.

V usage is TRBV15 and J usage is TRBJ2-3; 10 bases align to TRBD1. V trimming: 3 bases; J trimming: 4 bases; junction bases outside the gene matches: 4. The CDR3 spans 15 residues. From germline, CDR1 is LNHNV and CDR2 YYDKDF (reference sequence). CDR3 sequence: CATSSRQGAADTQYF. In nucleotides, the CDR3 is TGTGCCACCAGCAGCCGACAGGGGGCGGCAGATACGCAGTATTTT.

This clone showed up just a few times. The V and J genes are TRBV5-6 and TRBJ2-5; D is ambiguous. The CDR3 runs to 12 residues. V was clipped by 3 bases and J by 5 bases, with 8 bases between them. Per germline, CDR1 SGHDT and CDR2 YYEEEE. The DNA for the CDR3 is TGTGCCAGCAGCTACCCACGGGAGACCCAGTACTTC. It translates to CASSYPRETQYF.

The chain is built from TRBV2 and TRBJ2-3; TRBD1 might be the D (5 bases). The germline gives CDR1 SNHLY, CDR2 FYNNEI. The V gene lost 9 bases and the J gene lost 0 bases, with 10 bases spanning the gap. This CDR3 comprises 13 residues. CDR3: CARTGTSTDTQYF. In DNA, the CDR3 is TGTGCCAGAACAGGTACTAGCACAGATACGCAGTATTTT.

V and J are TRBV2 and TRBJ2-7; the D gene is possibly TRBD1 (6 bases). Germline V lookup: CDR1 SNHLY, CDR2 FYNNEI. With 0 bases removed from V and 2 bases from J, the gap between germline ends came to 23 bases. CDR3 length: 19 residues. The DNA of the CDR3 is TGTGCCAGCAGTGAAGCGGACGGACAGAGCCTACCTTACACCTACGAGCAGTACTTC. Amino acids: CASSEADGQSLPYTYEQYF.

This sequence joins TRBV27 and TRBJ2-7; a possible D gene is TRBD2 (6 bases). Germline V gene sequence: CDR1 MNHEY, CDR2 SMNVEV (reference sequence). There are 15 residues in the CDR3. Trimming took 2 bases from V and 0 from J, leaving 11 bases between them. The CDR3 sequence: CASSLRNGGSYEQYF. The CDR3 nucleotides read TGTGCCAGCAGTTTAAGAAACGGGGGCTCCTACGAGCAGTACTTC.

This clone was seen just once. The CDR3 DNA sequence: TGTGCCAGCAGAGCTGGGGGCGCGCCAGGGGGCTATGGCTACACCTTC. This sequence encodes CASRAGGAPGGYGYTF. The rearrangement links TRBV28 to TRBJ1-2; 7 positions match TRBD1. Germline V lookup: CDR1 MDHEN, CDR2 SYDVKM. The CDR3 runs to 16 residues. With 6 bases clipped from V and 4 bases from J, the junction kept 14 bases outside the gene matches.

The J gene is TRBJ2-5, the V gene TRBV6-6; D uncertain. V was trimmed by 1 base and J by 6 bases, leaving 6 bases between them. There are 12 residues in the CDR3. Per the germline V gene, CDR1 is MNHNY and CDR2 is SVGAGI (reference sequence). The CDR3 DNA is TGTGCCAGCAGTTACTTAAGCAAGACCCAGTACTTC. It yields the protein CASSYLSKTQYF.

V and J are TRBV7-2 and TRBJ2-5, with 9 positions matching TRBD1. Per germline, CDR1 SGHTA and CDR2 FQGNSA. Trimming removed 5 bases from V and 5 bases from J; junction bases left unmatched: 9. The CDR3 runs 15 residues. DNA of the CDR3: TGTGCCAGCAGCATTTGGGACAGGGTCGGGGAGACCCAGTACTTC. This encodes CASSIWDRVGETQYF.

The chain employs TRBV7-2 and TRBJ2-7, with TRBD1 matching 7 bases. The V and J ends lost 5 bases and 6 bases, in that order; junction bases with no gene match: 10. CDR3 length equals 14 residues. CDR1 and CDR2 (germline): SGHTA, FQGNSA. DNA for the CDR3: TGTGCCAGCAGCCCTCAGGGGGAGCGGACCGAGCAGTACTTC. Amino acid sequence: CASSPQGERTEQYF. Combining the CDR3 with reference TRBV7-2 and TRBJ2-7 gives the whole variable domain GAGVSQSPSNKVTEKGKDVELRCDPISGHTALYWYRQSLGQGLEFLIYFQGNSAPDKSGLPSDRFSAERTGGSVSTLTIQRTQQEDSAVYLCASSPQGERTEQYFGPGTRLTVT.

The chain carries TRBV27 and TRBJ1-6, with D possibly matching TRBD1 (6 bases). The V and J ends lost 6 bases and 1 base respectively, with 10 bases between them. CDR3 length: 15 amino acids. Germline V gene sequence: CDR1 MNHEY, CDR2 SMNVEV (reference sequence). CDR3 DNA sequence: TGTGCCAGCAGCCCTACAGGGTCCTATAATTCACCCCTCCACTTT. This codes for CASSPTGSYNSPLHF.

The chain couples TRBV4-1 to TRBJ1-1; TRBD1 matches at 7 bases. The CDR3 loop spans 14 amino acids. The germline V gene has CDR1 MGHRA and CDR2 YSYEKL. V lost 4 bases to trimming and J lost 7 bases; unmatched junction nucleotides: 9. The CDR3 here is CASSPLDRANEAFF. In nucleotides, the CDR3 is TGCGCCAGCAGCCCACTTGACAGGGCCAATGAAGCTTTCTTT.

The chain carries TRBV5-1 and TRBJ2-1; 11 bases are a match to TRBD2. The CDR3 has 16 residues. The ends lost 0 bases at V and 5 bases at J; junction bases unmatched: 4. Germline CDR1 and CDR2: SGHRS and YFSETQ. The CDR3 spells CASSLELAGGNNEQFF. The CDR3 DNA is TGCGCCAGCAGCTTGGAGCTAGCGGGGGGCAACAATGAGCAGTTCTTC.

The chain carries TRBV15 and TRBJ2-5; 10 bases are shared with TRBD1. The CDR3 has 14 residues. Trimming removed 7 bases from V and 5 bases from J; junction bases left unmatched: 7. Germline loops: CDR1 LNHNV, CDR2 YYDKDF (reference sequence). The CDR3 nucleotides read TGTGCCACCAAGACAGGGGGCATGATCGAGACCCAGTACTTC. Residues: CATKTGGMIETQYF. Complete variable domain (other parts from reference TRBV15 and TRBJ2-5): DAMVIQNPRYQVTQFGKPVTLSCSQTLNHNVMYWYQQKSSQAPKLLFHYYDKDFNNEADTPDNFQSRRPNTSFCFLDIRSPGLGDTAMYLCATKTGGMIETQYFGPGTRLLVL.

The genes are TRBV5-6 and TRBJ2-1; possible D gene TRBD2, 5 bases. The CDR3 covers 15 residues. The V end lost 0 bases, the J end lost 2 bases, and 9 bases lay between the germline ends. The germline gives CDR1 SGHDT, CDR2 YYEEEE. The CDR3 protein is CASSLEREPYNEQFF. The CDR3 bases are TGTGCCAGCAGCTTGGAACGGGAACCCTACAATGAGCAGTTCTTC. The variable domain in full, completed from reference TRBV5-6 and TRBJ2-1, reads DAGVTQSPTHLIKTRGQQVTLRCSPKSGHDTVSWYQQALGQGPQFIFQYYEEEERQRGNFPDRFSGHQFPNYSSELNVNALLLGDSALYLCASSLEREPYNEQFFGPGTRLTVL.

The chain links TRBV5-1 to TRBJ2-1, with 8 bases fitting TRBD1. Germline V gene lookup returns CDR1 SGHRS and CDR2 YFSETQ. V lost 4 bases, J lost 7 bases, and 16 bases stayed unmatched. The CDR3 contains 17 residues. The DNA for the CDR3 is TGCGCCAGCAGCGAAACCAGGGGGCTAACCACCAATAATGAGCAGTTCTTC. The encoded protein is CASSETRGLTTNNEQFF.

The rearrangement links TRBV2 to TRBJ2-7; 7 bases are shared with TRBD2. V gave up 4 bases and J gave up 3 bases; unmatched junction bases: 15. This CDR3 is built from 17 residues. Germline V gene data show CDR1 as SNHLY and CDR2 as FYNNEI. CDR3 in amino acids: CASSGSGGRASFYEQYF. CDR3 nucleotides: TGTGCCAGCAGTGGATCGGGTGGGAGGGCCTCCTTCTACGAGCAGTACTTC. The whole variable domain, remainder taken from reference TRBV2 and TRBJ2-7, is EPEVTQTPSHQVTQMGQEVILRCVPISNHLYFYWYRQILGQKVEFLVSFYNNEISEKSEIFDDQFSVERPDGSNFTLKIRSTKLEDSAMYFCASSGSGGRASFYEQYFGPGTRLTVT.